This TCR beta chain originates from a study of CD8 T cells in ankylosing spondylitis (dated by TCRdb to the late 2010s). Some background on the complete study: To find TCR variants linked to disease, the study profiled T cell receptor beta repertoires in ankylosing spondylitis patients and healthy donors. Peripheral blood was sampled, and synovial fluid was also collected from ankylosing spondylitis patients. The full study cohort comprised about 24 ankylosing spondylitis patients and some 100 healthy donors. Study-wide conclusions, independent of this receptor: According to the report, matched synovial fluid samples from ankylosing spondylitis patients were significantly enriched for the disease-linked clones. The disease-linked clones had a CD8+ phenotype and were found at relatively low frequencies in peripheral blood. Blood from ankylosing spondylitis patients appeared to be characterized by a TCR beta motif composed of 7 to 9 highly homologous amino acid variants. Some TCR beta motif variants had previously been reported in synovial fluid and blood of reactive arthritis patients, which suggested common disease-initiation mechanisms.

V drops 5 bases and J drops 0 bases, leaving 9 bases in between. The CDR3 goes from the cysteine to the phenylalanine over 14 residues. The CDR3 DNA has 42 bases and is translated from base 1. CDR1 SGHRS and CDR2 YFSETQ are derived from the germline V gene. This clonotype turned up a few times. Its antigen is still unknown. Nothing much larger sits one base from this clone, and base qualities are not available. The listed sequencing device is Illumina HiSeq 2500. Quantitative 5'-RACE with molecular barcodes was the method used to prepare the TCR beta libraries. The original methods were these. To identify disease-linked TCR variants, a new computational method was used, one built on a probabilistic model of VDJ rearrangement. The raw public reads went through TCRdb reprocessing: fastp at Q25, MiXCR clone calling, in-frame beta chains kept. A single entry per CDR3 protein holds the most common genes and DNA from its merged rows. TCRdb, rather than the study authors, made the V and J calls. This sample has 200,000 to 300,000 distinct CDR3 sequences in its table, and 8% to 9% of those were observed once. The ten largest clones capture around 5.1% of the sample.

The chain was built from TRBV5-1 and TRBJ2-1, with the D gene not clear enough to name. This receptor was obtained from a female donor with ankylosing spondylitis or in good health (not recorded which). Sequencing was carried out using blood, either unsorted or a sorted T cell fraction (not recorded which). Here the CDR3 is given as CASREQSSYNEQFF. The DNA sequence follows: TGCGCCAGCAGGGAGCAGAGCTCCTACAATGAGCAGTTCTTC. Supplemented by the reference TRBV5-1 and TRBJ2-1 proteins around the CDR3, the complete variable domain is KAGVTQTPRYLIKTRGQQVTLSCSPISGHRSVSWYQQTPGQGLQFLFEYFSETQRNKGNFPGRFSGRQFSNSRSEMNVSTLELGDSALYLCASREQSSYNEQFFGPGTRLTVL.